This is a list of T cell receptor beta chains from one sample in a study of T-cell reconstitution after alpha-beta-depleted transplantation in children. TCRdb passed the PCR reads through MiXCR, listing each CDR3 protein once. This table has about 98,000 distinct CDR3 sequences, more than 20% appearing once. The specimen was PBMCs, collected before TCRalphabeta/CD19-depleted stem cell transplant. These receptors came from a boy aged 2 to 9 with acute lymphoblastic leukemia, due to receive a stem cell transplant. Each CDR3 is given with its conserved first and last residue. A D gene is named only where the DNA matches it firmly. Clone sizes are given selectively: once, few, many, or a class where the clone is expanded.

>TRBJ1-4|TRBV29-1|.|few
CSVEGSLPNEKLFF
TGCAGCGTTGAGGGCTCGCTTCCTAATGAAAAACTGTTTTTT
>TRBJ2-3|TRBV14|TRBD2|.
CASSPSGKIDTQYF
TGTGCCAGCAGCCCTAGCGGGAAAATAGATACGCAGTATTTT
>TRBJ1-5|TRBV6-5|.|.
CASSYSRSNQPQHF
TGTGCCAGCAGTTACTCCAGGTCCAATCAGCCCCAGCATTTT
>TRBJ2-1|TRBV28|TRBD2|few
CASSLYPGGGEFNEQFF
TGTGCCAGCAGTTTATACCCTGGGGGAGGGGAATTCAATGAGCAGTTCTTC
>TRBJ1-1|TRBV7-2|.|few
CASSLEGRGNTEAFF
TGTGCCAGCAGCTTAGAGGGCAGGGGGAACACTGAAGCTTTCTTT
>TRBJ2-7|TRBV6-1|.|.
CASSEIGQVYEQYF
TGTGCCAGCAGTGAAATTGGTCAGGTCTACGAGCAGTACTTC
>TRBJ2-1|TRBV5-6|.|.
CASSSTRIEFF
TGTGCCAGCAGCTCCACTAGGATTGAGTTCTTC
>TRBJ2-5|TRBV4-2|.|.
CASSQVREETQYF
TGTGCCAGCAGCCAAGTAAGGGAAGAGACCCAGTACTTC
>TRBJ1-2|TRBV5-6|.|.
CASSPPRGFNGYTF
TGTGCCAGCAGCCCACCCCGAGGCTTTAATGGCTACACCTTC
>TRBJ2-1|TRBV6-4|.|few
CASSDSAEGHNEQFF
TGTGCCAGCAGTGACTCAGCGGAGGGGCACAATGAGCAGTTCTTC
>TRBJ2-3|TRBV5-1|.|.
CASRSSGYPTDTQYF
TGCGCCAGCAGATCCAGCGGATACCCCACAGATACGCAGTATTTT
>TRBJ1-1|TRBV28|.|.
CASGTFADRGNTEAFF
TGTGCCAGCGGTACTTTCGCTGACAGAGGGAACACTGAAGCTTTCTTT
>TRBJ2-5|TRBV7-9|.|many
CASSSTGGARETQYF
TGTGCCAGCAGCTCGACTGGAGGGGCCCGAGAGACCCAGTACTTC
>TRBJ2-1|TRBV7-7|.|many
CASSLGGGAYGEQFF
TGTGCCAGCAGCCTAGGCGGCGGGGCCTATGGTGAGCAGTTCTTC
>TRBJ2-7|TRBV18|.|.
CASSRIPYEQYF
TGTGCCAGCTCACGAATCCCCTACGAGCAGTACTTC
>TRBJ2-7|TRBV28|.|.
CATTGQGRPYF
TGTGCCACCACAGGCCAAGGCAGGCCCTACTTC
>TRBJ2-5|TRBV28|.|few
CASSIGQNQETQYF
TGTGCCAGCAGTATCGGACAGAACCAAGAGACCCAGTACTTC
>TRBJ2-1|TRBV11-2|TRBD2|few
CASSPHGLAGNGEQFF
TGTGCCAGCAGCCCCCATGGACTAGCGGGAAACGGTGAGCAGTTCTTC
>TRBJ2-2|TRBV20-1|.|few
CSAKPGNTGELFF
TGCAGTGCTAAACCGGGTAACACCGGGGAGCTGTTTTTT
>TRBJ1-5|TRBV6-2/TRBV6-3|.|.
CASSLSRSTGMRSNQPQHF
TGTGCCAGCAGTCTGAGCCGATCAACAGGGATGAGGAGCAATCAGCCCCAGCATTTT
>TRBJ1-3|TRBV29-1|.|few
CSARPGGASGNTIYF
TGCAGCGCCCGGCCGGGGGGTGCATCGGGAAACACCATATATTTT
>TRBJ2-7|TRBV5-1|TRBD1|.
CASSGTGVYEQYF
TGCGCCAGTTCCGGGACAGGGGTTTACGAGCAGTACTTC
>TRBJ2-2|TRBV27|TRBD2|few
CASTGLAATNTGELFF
TGTGCCAGCACGGGACTAGCGGCTACGAACACCGGGGAGCTGTTTTTT
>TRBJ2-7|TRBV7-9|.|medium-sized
CASSPSGQGAEQYF
TGTGCCAGCAGCCCAAGCGGGCAGGGAGCCGAGCAGTACTTC
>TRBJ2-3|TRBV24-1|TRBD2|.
CATSDYSSGGGDTQYF
TGTGCCACCAGTGATTACTCTAGCGGAGGCGGAGATACGCAGTATTTT
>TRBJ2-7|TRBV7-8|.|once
CASSRHQLYEQYF
TGTGCCAGCAGCCGACACCAATTGTACGAGCAGTACTTC
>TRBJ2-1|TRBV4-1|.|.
CASSQAASWVGDEQFF
TGCGCCAGCAGCCAAGCAGCTAGCTGGGTTGGAGATGAGCAGTTCTTC
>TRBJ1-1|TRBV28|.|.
CASSLQEREAFF
TGTGCCAGCAGCCTACAGGAGCGTGAAGCTTTCTTT
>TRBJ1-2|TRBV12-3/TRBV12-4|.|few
CASSKAGSVGYGYTF
TGTGCCAGCAGTAAGGCAGGGAGTGTCGGCTATGGCTACACCTTC
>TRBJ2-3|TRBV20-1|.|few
CSARVLTDTQYF
TGCAGTGCTAGAGTACTCACAGATACGCAGTATTTT
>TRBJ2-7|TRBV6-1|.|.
CASRGARRATYEQYF
TGTGCCAGCAGGGGCGCAAGGAGGGCCACCTACGAGCAGTACTTC
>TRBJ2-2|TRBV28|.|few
CASSLGKPELFF
TGTGCCAGCAGTTTAGGGAAACCGGAGCTGTTTTTT
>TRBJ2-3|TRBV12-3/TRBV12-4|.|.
CASSLLGPTDTQYF
TGTGCCAGCAGTTTACTCGGCCCCACAGATACGCAGTATTTT
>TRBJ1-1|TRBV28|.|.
CASSTRTWRITEAFF
TGTGCCAGCAGTACCCGGACATGGCGTATCACTGAAGCTTTCTTT
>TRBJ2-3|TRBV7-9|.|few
CASSLMAGPRADTQYF
TGTGCCAGCAGCTTAATGGCGGGACCTAGGGCAGATACGCAGTATTTT
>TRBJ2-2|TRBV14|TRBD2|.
CASSQVLAAGELFF
TGTGCCAGCAGCCAAGTACTAGCGGCCGGGGAGCTGTTTTTT
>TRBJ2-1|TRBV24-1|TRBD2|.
CATSEVGTSGIDTNEQFF
TGTGCCACCAGTGAAGTTGGGACTAGCGGGATCGATACCAATGAGCAGTTCTTC
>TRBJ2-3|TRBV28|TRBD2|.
CASSLFLAGGTDTQYF
TGTGCCAGCAGTTTATTCTTAGCGGGGGGCACAGATACGCAGTATTTT
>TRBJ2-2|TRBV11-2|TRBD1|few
CASSLVGWTGSWTGELFF
TGTGCCAGCAGCTTAGTGGGGTGGACAGGGAGTTGGACCGGGGAGCTGTTTTTT
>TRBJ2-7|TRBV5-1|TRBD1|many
CASRTAGTVYEQYF
TGCGCCAGCAGAACTGCCGGGACAGTCTACGAGCAGTACTTC
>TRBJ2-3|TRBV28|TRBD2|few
CASSGLASTDTQYF
TGTGCCAGCAGCGGACTAGCTAGCACAGATACGCAGTATTTT
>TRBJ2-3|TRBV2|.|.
CASMTFTDTQYF
TGTGCCAGCATGACATTCACAGATACGCAGTATTTT
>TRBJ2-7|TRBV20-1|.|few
CSAKVRNYEQYF
TGCAGTGCTAAGGTGCGGAACTACGAGCAGTACTTC
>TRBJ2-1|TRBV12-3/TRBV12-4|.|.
CASSLRELSYNEQFF
TGTGCCAGCAGTCTCCGGGAACTCTCCTACAATGAGCAGTTCTTC
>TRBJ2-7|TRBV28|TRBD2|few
CASSLKRGSYEQYF
TGTGCCAGCAGTTTAAAGCGGGGGAGCTACGAGCAGTACTTC
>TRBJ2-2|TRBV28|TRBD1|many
CASSFEGGDTGELFF
TGTGCCAGCAGTTTCGAAGGGGGCGACACCGGGGAGCTGTTTTTT
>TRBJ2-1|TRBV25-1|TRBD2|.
CASVSGTYNEQFF
TGTGCCAGCGTTAGCGGGACTTACAATGAGCAGTTCTTC